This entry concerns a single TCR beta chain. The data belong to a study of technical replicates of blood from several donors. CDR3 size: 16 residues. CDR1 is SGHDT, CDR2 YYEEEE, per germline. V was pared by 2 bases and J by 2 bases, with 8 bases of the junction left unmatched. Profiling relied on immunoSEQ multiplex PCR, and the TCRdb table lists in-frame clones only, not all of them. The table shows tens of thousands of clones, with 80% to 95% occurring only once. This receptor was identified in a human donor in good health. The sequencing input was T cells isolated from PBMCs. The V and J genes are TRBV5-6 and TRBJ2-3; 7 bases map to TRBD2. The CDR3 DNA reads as TGTGCCAGCAGCTTCGGTGCAGCGGGGCACACAGATACGCAGTATTTT. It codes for CASSFGAAGHTDTQYF.